This T cell receptor beta chain was captured by sequencing in a study of OX40 agonist ivuxolimab in advanced cancers. This table comes from immunoSEQ multiplex PCR, and its TCRdb copy is limited to in-frame clones, with some not included. The sample includes around 110,000 clones, just over 90% of them seen just once. Specimen: CD4+ or CD8+ T cells sorted from blood, collected in a trial of the OX40 agonist ivuxolimab. This clonotype was obtained from an adult with an advanced solid tumor such as melanoma, head and neck, liver or kidney cancer.

CDR3 nucleotide sequence: TGTGCCAGCAGTTACTACAGGACTAGCGGGAGAGGTGAGCAGTTCTTC. As protein: CASSYYRTSGRGEQFF. J is TRBJ2-1 and V is TRBV6-5, with 13 bases that match TRBD2. The CDR3 consists of 16 residues. The junction had 6 bases not matched to a gene; V was cut back by 1 base and J by 9 bases. Germline CDR1 reads MNHEY; CDR2 reads SVGAGI.